Sequencing of this TCR beta chain was carried out in a study of shared clonotypes between healthy human individuals. About the study: Donor ages ranged 18 to 49 years: two women, a few men.

A word on this clone: It differs at one base from a far larger clone, so likely a read error.

Only in-frame clones appear in the TCRdb table, and some are missing; sequencing was by immunoSEQ multiplex PCR. The data contain about 490,000 clones, less than 80% of them singletons. This TCR was sampled from a middle-aged woman in good health. Some clones in this sample may be carry-over from other donors' samples. The specimen was PBMCs.

The CDR3 nucleotides read TGTGCCAGCAGCTTGCAGGTTGGGGGATACGGCTACATCTTC. Residues: CASSLQVGGYGYIF. The rearrangement joins TRBV5-4 to TRBJ1-2, with TRBD1 as a possible D gene (5 bases). The CDR3 totals 14 residues. Germline values: CDR1 SGHNT, CDR2 YYREEE (reference sequence).